Listed here are 17 T cell receptor beta chains from one sample, sequenced in a study of T cells in Graves' hyperthyroidism and ophthalmopathy. Amplified regions were TCR beta CDR3 sequences from RNA transcripts. The HTBI primer set drove a first-round RT-PCR of the TCR CDR3. Each CDR3 protein gets one entry after TCRdb re-called the multiplex PCR reads with MiXCR. Seen here are 620,000 or so distinct CDR3 sequences, roughly 15% observed once, and the top ten hold roughly an eighth. The sample taken for sequencing was blood. Source of these receptors: a woman aged 50 to 60 with Graves' ophthalmopathy.

This rearrangement joins TRBV24-1 to TRBJ2-1; possible D gene TRBD1, 5 bases. The CDR3 spans 11 residues. Per the germline V gene, CDR1 is KGHDR and CDR2 is SFDVKD. The V gene lost 9 bases and the J gene lost 10 bases, with 12 bases spanning the gap. DNA for the CDR3: TGTGCCACCGGGGAAGGGGCGGAGCAGTTCTTC. Translated: CATGEGAEQFF.

This clonotype was found many times. The V call is TRBV7-8, the J call TRBJ2-7; D gene unclear. Germline-derived CDR1 and CDR2 are SGHVS and FQNEAQ. V lost 6 bases, J lost 0 bases, and 9 bases lay in between. This CDR3 contains 13 residues. The CDR3 coding sequence is TGTGCCAGCAGGAAAAGGAGCTCCTACGAGCAGTACTTC. Amino acids: CASRKRSSYEQYF.

This clonotype was detected ten times or more. The rearrangement links TRBV20-1 to TRBJ2-7; 8 nucleotides line up with TRBD1. The trim removed 2 bases at V and 4 bases at J, leaving 7 bases unmatched. The CDR3 has 14 residues. Germline V gene sequence: CDR1 DFQATT, CDR2 SNEGSKA (reference sequence). CDR3 bases: TGCAGTGCTAGATCCGGGACAGGAGCATACGAGCAGTACTTC. It translates to CSARSGTGAYEQYF.

Only a few counts were recorded for this clonotype. The rearrangement joins TRBV11-3 to TRBJ2-4; 8 nucleotides line up with TRBD2. The CDR3 extends over 17 amino acids. Trimming at V came to 1 base and at J to 1 base, leaving 6 bases not matched to a gene. Germline lookup yields CDR1 SGHNT and CDR2 YENEEA. In DNA form, the CDR3 reads TGTGCCAGCAGCTTAGGGGGAGCGGGAGTGGCCAAAAACATTCAGTACTTC. Its translation: CASSLGGAGVAKNIQYF. Full variable domain (rest looked up from reference TRBV11-3 and TRBJ2-4): EAGVVQSPRYKIIEKKQPVAFWCNPISGHNTLYWYLQNLGQGPELLIRYENEEAVDDSQLPKDRFSAERLKGVDSTLKIQPAELGDSAVYLCASSLGGAGVAKNIQYFGAGTRLSVL.

This clonotype was counted many times. The rearrangement joins TRBV27 to TRBJ2-3; D might be TRBD2 (5 bases). The germline gives CDR1 MNHEY, CDR2 SMNVEV (reference sequence). The CDR3 has 15 residues. Trimming removed 3 bases from V and 0 bases from J, with 10 bases in between. The DNA for the CDR3 is TGTGCCAGCAGTTTCGTCAGGACTAGCACAGATACGCAGTATTTT. Residues: CASSFVRTSTDTQYF.

This clonotype came up many times. V is TRBV18 and J is TRBJ1-1; 9 bases align to TRBD1. V lost 3 bases to trimming and J lost 1 base; unmatched junction nucleotides: 6. Germline-derived CDR1 and CDR2 are KGHSH and LQKENI. The CDR3 contains 16 residues. CDR3 region: CASSPPEGQGNTEAFF. The CDR3, as DNA: TGTGCCAGCTCACCCCCCGAGGGACAGGGGAACACTGAAGCTTTCTTT.

The chain uses TRBV12-5 and TRBJ2-4; no clear D. Germline CDR1 LGHNT, CDR2 FRNRAP. Trimming took 7 bases from V and 2 from J, leaving 15 bases between them. This CDR3 has 15 amino acids. This CDR3 is CASADGLETKNIQYF. CDR3 nucleotides: TGTGCTAGTGCGGATGGCCTCGAAACCAAAAACATTCAGTACTTC.

Details on this clonotype: A far more abundant clone sits one base away, making this likely a read error. The chain employs TRBV12-3 or TRBV12-4 and TRBJ2-1, with D uncertain. The CDR3 contains 13 residues. In nucleotides, the CDR3 is TGTGCCAGCAGCTTGAGCTCCTACAATGGGCAGTTCTTC. Its translation: CASSLSSYNGQFF.

This clonotype was detected ten times or more. This chain uses TRBV20-1 with TRBJ2-1; 8 nucleotides line up with TRBD2. Germline V gives CDR1 DFQATT, CDR2 SNEGSKA (reference sequence). The V segment lost 6 bases and the J segment 4 bases; nucleotides outside the gene matches: 11. The CDR3 is made up of 15 amino acids. The CDR3, as DNA: TGCAGTGCGCCCAAAAGGGCTAGCGGGTACAATGAGCAGTTCTTC. Translated: CSAPKRASGYNEQFF.

In this sample, this clonotype turned up a few times. The chain couples TRBV6-2 or TRBV6-3 to TRBJ2-3; the D gene is possibly TRBD2 (5 bases). Deletions cut 0 bases from V and 4 bases from J, with 14 bases between. This CDR3 contains 16 residues. Germline CDR1 reads MNHEY; CDR2 reads SVGEGT. The CDR3: CASSYSKSSLPDTQYF. The CDR3, as DNA: TGTGCCAGCAGTTACTCGAAATCTAGCCTCCCAGATACGCAGTATTTT.

There are many counts of this clonotype. The chain couples TRBV7-9 to TRBJ2-4; 10 nucleotides align to TRBD2. CDR1 is SEHNR and CDR2 is FQNEAQ in the germline V gene (reference sequence). The length of the CDR3 is 16 residues. V gave up 5 bases and J gave up 3 bases; unmatched junction bases: 7. CDR3 sequence reads: CASSQPLAGVKNIQYF. The CDR3, as DNA: TGTGCCAGCAGCCAGCCCCTAGCGGGAGTCAAAAACATTCAGTACTTC.

This clonotype came up many times. The rearrangement links TRBV13 to TRBJ2-4; TRBD1 matches 9 bases. Germline CDR1 reads PRHDT; CDR2 reads FYEKMQ (reference sequence). Trimming cost V 4 bases and J 6 bases; bases outside gene matches: 7. The CDR3 has 15 residues. The CDR3 spells CASSSTGGVGNIQYF. CDR3 bases: TGTGCCAGCAGCTCAACAGGGGGCGTCGGAAACATTCAGTACTTC.

The sample holds many counts of this clonotype. The V and J genes are TRBV20-1 and TRBJ1-2; D remains unclear. Trimming removed 5 bases at V and 4 bases at J, with 17 bases between. Germline V gives CDR1 DFQATT, CDR2 SNEGSKA (reference sequence). The CDR3 covers 14 residues. The CDR3 DNA sequence: TGCAGTGCTCCTGACACACGAGAAACCTATGGCTACACCTTC. This codes for CSAPDTRETYGYTF.

This clonotype showed up many times. The chain recombines TRBV7-2 with TRBJ2-3; 13 nucleotides line up with TRBD2. The CDR3 runs 19 residues. After removal of 5 bases from V and 0 bases from J, the junction contained 11 bases not matched to a gene. Germline loops: CDR1 SGHTA, CDR2 FQGNSA. Written as DNA, the CDR3 is TGTGCCAGCAGCCCGCGCAGAACTAGCGGGAGGGCCAGCACAGATACGCAGTATTTT. Amino acids: CASSPRRTSGRASTDTQYF. Full variable domain (rest looked up from reference TRBV7-2 and TRBJ2-3): GAGVSQSPSNKVTEKGKDVELRCDPISGHTALYWYRQSLGQGLEFLIYFQGNSAPDKSGLPSDRFSAERTGGSVSTLTIQRTQQEDSAVYLCASSPRRTSGRASTDTQYFGPGTRLTVL.

The V and J genes are TRBV29-1 and TRBJ2-7, with a tentative D call TRBD2 (5 bases). The CDR3 extends over 12 amino acids. V was clipped by 4 bases and J by 4 bases, with 11 bases between them. Germline CDR1 and CDR2: SQVTM and ANQGSEA. CDR3: CSVVGGLYEQYF. CDR3 sequence (DNA): TGCAGCGTTGTGGGCGGACTTTACGAGCAGTACTTC.

The rearrangement uses TRBV19 and TRBJ2-2, with a weak D call TRBD2 (5 bases). Per germline, CDR1 LNHDA and CDR2 SQIVND (reference sequence). V was shortened by 5 bases and J by 6 bases, with 13 bases between the two germline ends. The CDR3 is 14 residues long. In DNA, the CDR3 is TGTGCCAGTAGTGCCCGGACTCCGTCCGGGGAGCTGTTTTTT. Encoded protein: CASSARTPSGELFF.

This clonotype has at least ten counts. This chain's CDR3 is CASSNREGEDSYEQYF. The DNA for the CDR3 is TGTGCCAGCAGTAACCGGGAGGGGGAAGACTCCTACGAGCAGTACTTC. The V gene is TRBV6-2 or TRBV6-3, the J gene TRBJ2-7, with 8 nucleotides matching TRBD2. Trimming removed 5 bases from V and 0 bases from J; junction bases left unmatched: 9. The CDR3 extends over 16 amino acids. Germline V CDR1 and CDR2: MNHEY, SVGEGT.